The 12 T cell receptor beta chains reported below all come from one sample, sequenced in a study of T cells in Graves' hyperthyroidism and ophthalmopathy. It was RNA transcripts that yielded the amplified TCR beta CDR3 regions. HTBI primers were used for first-round RT-PCR of the TCR CDR3. TCRdb used MiXCR to reprocess the multiplex PCR reads, holding one entry per CDR3 protein. This sample has a few hundred thousand distinct CDR3 sequences, with 15% to 18% found just once. The sequencing input was blood. Source of these receptors: a woman aged 18-29 years with Graves' hyperthyroidism that later progressed to Graves' ophthalmopathy.

The chain employs TRBV9 and TRBJ2-7; TRBD2 agrees at 8 bases. CDR1 and CDR2 (germline): SGDLS, YYNGEE. V shed 1 base and J 6 bases; nucleotides not matched to a gene: 6. This CDR3 contains 14 residues. DNA for the CDR3: TGTGCCAGCAGCGTATCGGGGGGGAGGGCCGAGCAGTACTTC. It specifies CASSVSGGRAEQYF.

This clonotype showed up just a few times. V and J are TRBV18 and TRBJ2-7; D uncertain. Trimming took off 0 bases at V and 4 bases at J, with 10 bases between the two ends. Germline values: CDR1 KGHSH, CDR2 LQKENI. The CDR3 totals 14 residues. The CDR3 DNA follows: TGTGCCAGCTCACCACCCGGGCTAGTATACGAGCAGTACTTC. Translation: CASSPPGLVYEQYF.

The chain joins TRBV4-2 to TRBJ2-2, with 9 nucleotides matching TRBD2. CDR3 length: 17 residues. Germline V gene lookup returns CDR1 LGHNA and CDR2 YNFKEQ. J lost 2 bases, V lost 3 bases, and 7 bases had no gene match. The CDR3 loop reads CASSQDGLARNTGELFF. The CDR3 DNA reads as TGTGCCAGCAGCCAGGACGGACTAGCGAGAAACACCGGGGAGCTGTTTTTT.

This clonotype was seen at least ten times. V is TRBV6-1 and J is TRBJ1-2; maybe TRBD1 (6 bases). V shed 6 bases and J shed 4 bases, with 15 bases lying between them. CDR3 length: 14 amino acids. Germline loops: CDR1 MNHNS, CDR2 SASEGT. The CDR3 region has the DNA TGTGCCAGCAGCCCGCGGGGGGCGGGCTATGGCTACACCTTC. It encodes CASSPRGAGYGYTF.

This clonotype has a count of ten or more. The chain carries TRBV20-1 and TRBJ1-5, with 8 bases identical to TRBD1. The germline gives CDR1 DFQATT, CDR2 SNEGSKA (reference sequence). The CDR3 has 14 amino acids. With 6 bases clipped from V and 1 base from J, the junction kept 5 bases outside the gene matches. The CDR3 here is CSARTGYSNQPQHF. Written as DNA, the CDR3 is TGCAGTGCCAGGACAGGGTACAGCAATCAGCCCCAGCATTTT.

About this clonotype: A read error is possible here, since a much larger clone lies one base away. The rearrangement links TRBV9 to TRBJ2-6; perhaps TRBD1 as D (7 bases). From germline, CDR1 is SGDLS and CDR2 YYNGEE. This CDR3 has 14 amino acids. Here the CDR3 reads CASSVQEGANVLSF. CDR3 sequence (DNA): TGTGCCAGCAGCGTACAGGAGGGGGCCAACGTCCTGAGTTTC.

A note on this clonotype: A much larger clone lies a single base off, so this may be a read error. This chain uses TRBV28 with TRBJ1-6; 7 bases map to TRBD1. Per the germline V gene, CDR1 is MDHEN and CDR2 is SYDVKM. The CDR3 spans 14 residues. CDR3 in amino acids: CASASGQEYSLLHF. CDR3 in DNA: TGTGCCAGTGCAAGTGGACAGGAGTATTCACTCCTCCACTTT.

At least ten counts were recorded for this clonotype. This chain joins TRBV7-9 and TRBJ1-3, with D hard to call. V lost 1 base, J lost 2 bases, and 9 bases lay in between. The germline V gene encodes CDR1 SEHNR and CDR2 FQNEAQ (reference sequence). The CDR3 has 15 amino acids. In DNA, the CDR3 is TGTGCCAGCAGCTTAGGCGGGAGAACTGGAAACACCATATATTTT. It specifies CASSLGGRTGNTIYF.

This clonotype appeared many times. The chain is built from TRBV2 and TRBJ2-3, with 8 bases matching TRBD2. The junction had 9 bases not matched to a gene; V was cut back by 4 bases and J by 6 bases. The germline V gene has CDR1 SNHLY and CDR2 FYNNEI. The CDR3 length is 15 residues. The CDR3 coding sequence is TGTGCCAGCAGTGTTGGCCGGGAGGGGTTTGATACGCAGTATTTT. Its translation: CASSVGREGFDTQYF.

The sample holds many counts of this clonotype. The chain employs TRBV5-6 and TRBJ2-1; TRBD2 matches at 7 bases. The CDR3 length is 15 residues. The germline gives CDR1 SGHDT, CDR2 YYEEEE. Germline trimming cut 4 bases from V and 2 bases from J; bases unmatched to any gene: 6. The CDR3 nucleotides read TGTGCCAGCAGCCTAAGCGGGGTCACCTACAATGAGCAGTTCTTC. Protein product: CASSLSGVTYNEQFF.

The sample holds one count of this clonotype. The rearrangement joins TRBV4-2 to TRBJ1-1; D not certain. Germline loops: CDR1 LGHNA, CDR2 YNFKEQ. The V and J ends lost 1 base and 1 base respectively, with 10 bases between them. The CDR3 is made up of 15 amino acids. CDR3 region: CASSQGRRQNTEAFF. DNA for the CDR3: TGTGCCAGCAGCCAAGGGCGACGGCAGAACACTGAAGCTTTCTTT.

The V and J genes are TRBV5-1 and TRBJ2-2; 11 nucleotides line up with TRBD2. The CDR3 contains 16 residues. V gave up 4 bases and J gave up 7 bases; unmatched junction bases: 9. The germline gives CDR1 SGHRS, CDR2 YFSETQ. The CDR3 is CASSPSTSGNGGELFF. CDR3 bases: TGCGCCAGCAGCCCCTCGACTAGCGGGAACGGCGGGGAGCTGTTTTTT.